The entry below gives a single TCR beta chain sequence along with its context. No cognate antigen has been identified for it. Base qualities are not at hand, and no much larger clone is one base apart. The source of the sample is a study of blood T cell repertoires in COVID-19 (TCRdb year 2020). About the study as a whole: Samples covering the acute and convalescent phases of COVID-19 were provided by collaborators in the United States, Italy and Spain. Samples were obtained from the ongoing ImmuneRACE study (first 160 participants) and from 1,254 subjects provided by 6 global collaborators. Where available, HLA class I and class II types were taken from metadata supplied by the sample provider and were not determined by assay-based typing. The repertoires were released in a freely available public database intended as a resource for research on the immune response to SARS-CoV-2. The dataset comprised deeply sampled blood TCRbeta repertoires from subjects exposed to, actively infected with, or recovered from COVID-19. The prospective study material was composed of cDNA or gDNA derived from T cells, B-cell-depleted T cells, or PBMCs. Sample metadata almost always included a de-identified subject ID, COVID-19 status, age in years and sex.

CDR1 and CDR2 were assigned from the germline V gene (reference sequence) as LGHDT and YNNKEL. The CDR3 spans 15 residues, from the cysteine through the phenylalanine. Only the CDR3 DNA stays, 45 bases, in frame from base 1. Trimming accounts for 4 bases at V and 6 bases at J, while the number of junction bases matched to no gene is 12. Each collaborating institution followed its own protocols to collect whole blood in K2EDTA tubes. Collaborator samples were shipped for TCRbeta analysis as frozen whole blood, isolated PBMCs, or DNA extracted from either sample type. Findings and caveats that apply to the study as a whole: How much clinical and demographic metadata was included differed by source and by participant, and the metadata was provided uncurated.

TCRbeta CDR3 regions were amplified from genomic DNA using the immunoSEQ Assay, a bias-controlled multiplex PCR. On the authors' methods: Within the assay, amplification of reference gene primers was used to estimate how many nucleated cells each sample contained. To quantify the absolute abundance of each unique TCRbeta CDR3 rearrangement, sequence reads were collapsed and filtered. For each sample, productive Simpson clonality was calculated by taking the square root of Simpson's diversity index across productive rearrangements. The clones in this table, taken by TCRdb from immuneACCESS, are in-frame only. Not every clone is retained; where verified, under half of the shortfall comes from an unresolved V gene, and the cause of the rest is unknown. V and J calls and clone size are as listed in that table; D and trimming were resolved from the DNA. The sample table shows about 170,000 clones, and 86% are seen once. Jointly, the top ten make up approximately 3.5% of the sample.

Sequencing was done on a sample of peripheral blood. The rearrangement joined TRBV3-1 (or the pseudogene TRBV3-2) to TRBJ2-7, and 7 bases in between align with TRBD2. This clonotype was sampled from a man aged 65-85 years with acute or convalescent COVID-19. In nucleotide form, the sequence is TGTGCCAGCAGCCCTGAGGGACTAACCCTTAGCGAGCAGTACTTC. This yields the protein CASSPEGLTLSEQYF.